This TCR beta chain came from a study of shared clonotypes between healthy human individuals. Produced via immunoSEQ multiplex PCR; TCRdb's table is partial and in-frame only. Among roughly 640,000 clones listed, almost 97% were seen once. As for this clone: What it binds is unknown.

Notes on the study in general: Unshared clonotypes carried lower generation probabilities than those common to all four donors.

The V gene lost 1 base and the J gene lost 1 base, with 11 bases spanning the gap. The CDR3 covers 15 residues. Per germline, CDR1 SGHRS and CDR2 YFSETQ. This rearrangement joins TRBV5-1 to TRBJ1-1; D ambiguous. The TCR originated in a woman in her thirties in good health. Material for sequencing was naive CD4+ T cells sorted from blood. The subset: CD45RA+ positively selected. The CDR3 spells CASSLLGMENTEAFF. CDR3 in DNA: TGCGCCAGCAGCTTGCTGGGAATGGAGAACACTGAAGCTTTCTTT.